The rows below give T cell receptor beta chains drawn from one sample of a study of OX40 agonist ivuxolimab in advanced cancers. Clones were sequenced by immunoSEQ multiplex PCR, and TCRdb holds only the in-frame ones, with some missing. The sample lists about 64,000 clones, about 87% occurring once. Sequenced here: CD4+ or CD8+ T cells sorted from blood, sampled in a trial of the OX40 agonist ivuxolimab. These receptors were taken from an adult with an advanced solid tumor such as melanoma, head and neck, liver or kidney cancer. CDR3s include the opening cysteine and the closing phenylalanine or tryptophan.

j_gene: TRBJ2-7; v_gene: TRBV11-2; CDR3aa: CASSSAAGVTYEQYF
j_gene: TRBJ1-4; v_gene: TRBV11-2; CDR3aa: CASSLFNRENEKLFF
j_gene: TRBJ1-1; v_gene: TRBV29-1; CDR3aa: CSVETVQNTEAFF
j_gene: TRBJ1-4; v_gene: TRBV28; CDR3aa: CASSLADRPYEKLFF
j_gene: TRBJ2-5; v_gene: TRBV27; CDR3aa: CASGTVTGEQYF
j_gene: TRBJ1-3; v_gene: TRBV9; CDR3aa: CASSGRAFSGNTIYF
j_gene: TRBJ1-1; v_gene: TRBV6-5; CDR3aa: CASSRGTAAGTEAFF
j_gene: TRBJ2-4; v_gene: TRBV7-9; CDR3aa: CASSLEGLWDIQYF
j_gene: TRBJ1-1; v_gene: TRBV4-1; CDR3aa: CASSQLGGKTFF
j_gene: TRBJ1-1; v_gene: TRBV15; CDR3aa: CATSRDQRGGEAFF
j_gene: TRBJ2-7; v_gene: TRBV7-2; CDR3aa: CASSSPGGHNEQYF
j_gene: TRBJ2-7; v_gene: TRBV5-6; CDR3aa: CASSLRTLLSYEQYF
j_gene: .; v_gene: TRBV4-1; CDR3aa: CASSQEYGRAYEQYF
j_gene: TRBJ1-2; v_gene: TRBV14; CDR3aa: CASSQGGGGRYTF
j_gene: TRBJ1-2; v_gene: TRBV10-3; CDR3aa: CAISEAGNYGYTF
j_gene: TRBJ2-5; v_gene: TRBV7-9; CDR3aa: CASSLAVGLAIETQYF
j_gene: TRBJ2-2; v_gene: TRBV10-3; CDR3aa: CAISDGRPEGNTGELFF
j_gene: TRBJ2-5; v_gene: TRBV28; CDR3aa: CASSPPGPGETQYF
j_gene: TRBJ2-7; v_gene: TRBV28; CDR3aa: CASGADLGGGNEQYF
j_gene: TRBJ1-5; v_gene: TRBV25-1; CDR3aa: CASSDGIQPQHF
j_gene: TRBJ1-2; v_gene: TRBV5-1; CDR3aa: CASSRASLAGASYGYTF
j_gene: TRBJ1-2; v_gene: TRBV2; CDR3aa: CASRGRTGGFGYTF
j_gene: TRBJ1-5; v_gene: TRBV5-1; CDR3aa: CASSLSGFDQPQHF
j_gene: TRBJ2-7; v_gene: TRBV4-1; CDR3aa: CASARERGQQQYF
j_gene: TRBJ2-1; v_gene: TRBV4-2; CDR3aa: CASSPLGSRGRYNEQFF
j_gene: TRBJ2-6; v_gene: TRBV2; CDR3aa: CASNRVSAASGANVLTF
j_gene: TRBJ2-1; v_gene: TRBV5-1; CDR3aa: CASSLRTGEYNEQFF
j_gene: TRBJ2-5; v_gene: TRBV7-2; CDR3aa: CASSFTYQETQYF
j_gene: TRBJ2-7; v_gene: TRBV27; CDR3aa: CASSLGQPGLAGLYEQYF
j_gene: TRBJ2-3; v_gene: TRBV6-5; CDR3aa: CASSYRGTGTDTQYF
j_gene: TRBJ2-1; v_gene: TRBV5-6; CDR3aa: CASSLGLGNEQFF
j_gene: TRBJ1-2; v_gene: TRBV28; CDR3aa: CASSRDRGTGYGYTF
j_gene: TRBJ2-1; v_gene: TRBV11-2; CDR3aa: CASSPSWTSGGNEQFF
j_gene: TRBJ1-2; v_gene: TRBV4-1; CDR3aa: CASSQDHPGPRGYTF
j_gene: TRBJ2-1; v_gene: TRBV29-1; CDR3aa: CSVAREAYNEQFF
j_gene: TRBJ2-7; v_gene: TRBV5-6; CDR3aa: CASSLRPQMNYEQYF
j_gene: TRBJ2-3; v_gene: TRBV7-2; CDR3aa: CASSFASPDTQYF
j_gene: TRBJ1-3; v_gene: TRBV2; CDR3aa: CASKVTLFGNTIYF
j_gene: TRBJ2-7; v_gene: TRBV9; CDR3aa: CASSSQGQQYF
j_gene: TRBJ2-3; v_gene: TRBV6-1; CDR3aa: CASSVGDTQYF
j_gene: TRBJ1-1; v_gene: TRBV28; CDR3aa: CASITSGNTEAFF
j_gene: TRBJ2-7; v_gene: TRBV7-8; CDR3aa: CASSFSRHSSGYEQYF
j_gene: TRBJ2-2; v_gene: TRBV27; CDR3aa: CASRVAEYTGELFF
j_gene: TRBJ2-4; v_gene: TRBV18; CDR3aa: CASSPALEGNIQYF
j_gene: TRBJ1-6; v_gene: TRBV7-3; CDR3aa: CASSLPNSPLHF
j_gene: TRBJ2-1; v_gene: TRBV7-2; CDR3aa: CASSFTDNEQFF
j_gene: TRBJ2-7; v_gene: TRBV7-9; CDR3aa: CASSITDDSYEQYF
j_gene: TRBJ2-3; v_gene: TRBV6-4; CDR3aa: CASSDSASGPDTQYF
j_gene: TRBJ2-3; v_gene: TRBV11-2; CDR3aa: CASSGTSGSPDTQYF
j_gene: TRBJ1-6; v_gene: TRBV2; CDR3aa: CASSEAESPLHF
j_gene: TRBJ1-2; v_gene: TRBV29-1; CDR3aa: CSVDSMNPNYGYTF
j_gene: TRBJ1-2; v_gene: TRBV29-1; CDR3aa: CSVDCSYGYTF
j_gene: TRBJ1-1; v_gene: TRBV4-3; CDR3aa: CASSQDAGSGAEAFF
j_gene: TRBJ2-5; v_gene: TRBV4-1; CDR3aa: CASSQDIMPQETQYF
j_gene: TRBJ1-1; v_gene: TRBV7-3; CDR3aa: CASSYDRTYYGNTEAFF
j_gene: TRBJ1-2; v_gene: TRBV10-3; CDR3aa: CAISESTPGAYGYTF